This TCR beta chain came from a study of T cell responses to AZD1222 COVID-19 vaccine. In the study overall: Analyses pooled second doses at about 4 or about 12 weeks. Study results and caveats: Vaccine-associated CD4 TCRs spanned spike, dominant at 160-218 and 743-854. Reportedly, nearly half of unique spike TCRs recognized epitopes outside B.1.351/B.1.1.7 mutations. The number of AZD1222 recipients seropositive at baseline was only six.

Germline V gives CDR1 SQVTM, CDR2 ANQGSEA. The CDR3 has 12 residues. The J segment lost 5 bases and the V segment lost 7 bases, leaving 6 bases of the junction unmatched. The table came from immunoSEQ multiplex PCR; TCRdb's copy has only in-frame clones and leaves some out. The table has some 130,000 clones, approximately 93% seen once; the top ten hold about 3.1%. Details on this clone: Its target is unknown.

The chain combines TRBV29-1 with TRBJ2-7, with 9 bases that match TRBD1. The sequences come from peripheral blood, collected on day 0 of AZD1222 vaccination. This TCR came from an adult in good health. The CDR3 nucleotides read TGCAGCGCCGGGACAGGGAAGCACGAGCAGTACTTC. Its translation: CSAGTGKHEQYF.